These 25 T cell receptor beta chains were all obtained from the same sample, sequenced in a study of cytomegalovirus exposure and HLA in healthy donors. The PCR ran on 60 Vbeta and 13 Jbeta primers. This table comes from immunoSEQ multiplex PCR, and its TCRdb copy is limited to in-frame clones, with some not included. The sample has about 160,000 clones; roughly three quarters are singletons. Sequenced: PBMCs. Every receptor here comes from a human donor in good health.

The chain has TRBV28 and TRBJ1-1, with a tentative D call TRBD1 (6 bases). The V gene lost 5 bases and the J gene lost 4 bases, with 14 bases spanning the gap. The CDR3 is 14 amino acids. Per the germline V gene, CDR1 is MDHEN and CDR2 is SYDVKM. CDR3 amino acids: CASSVAGVGTEAFF. The CDR3 DNA is TGTGCCAGCAGTGTAGCAGGGGTGGGCACTGAAGCTTTCTTT.

This clone was detected only a few times. This sequence joins TRBV5-6 and TRBJ1-1; the D gene is possibly TRBD1 (5 bases). CDR1 is SGHDT, CDR2 YYEEEE, per germline. V dropped 0 bases and J dropped 4 bases, with 13 bases sitting between them. The CDR3 totals 15 residues. The CDR3 DNA is TGTGCCAGCAGCTTGGATCAGGGCGGTGGCACTGAAGCTTTCTTT. The encoded protein is CASSLDQGGGTEAFF.

V is TRBV2 and J is TRBJ1-2, with D possibly TRBD1 on 5 matching bases. The CDR3 contains 15 residues. Germline CDR1 and CDR2: SNHLY and FYNNEI. The V end lost 4 bases, the J end lost 1 base, and 13 bases lay between the germline ends. DNA of the CDR3: TGTGCCAGCAGTGCTTCAGGGCCAAGTAACTATGGCTACACCTTC. Protein product: CASSASGPSNYGYTF.

The chain couples TRBV5-1 to TRBJ2-7; 8 nucleotides align to TRBD2. The CDR3 runs 14 residues. Germline CDR1 SGHRS, CDR2 YFSETQ. The V segment lost 0 bases and the J segment 6 bases; nucleotides outside the gene matches: 5. CDR3 region: CASSLEVAGGEQYF. The DNA for the CDR3 is TGCGCCAGCAGCTTGGAAGTCGCGGGAGGCGAGCAGTACTTC. Together with reference TRBV5-1 and TRBJ2-7, the CDR3 gives the full variable domain: KAGVTQTPRYLIKTRGQQVTLSCSPISGHRSVSWYQQTPGQGLQFLFEYFSETQRNKGNFPGRFSGRQFSNSRSEMNVSTLELGDSALYLCASSLEVAGGEQYFGPGTRLTVT.

This sequence joins TRBV28 and TRBJ2-1; 11 positions agree with TRBD2. Germline V gene data show CDR1 as MDHEN and CDR2 as SYDVKM. Germline trimming cut 3 bases from V and 8 bases from J; bases unmatched to any gene: 6. There are 15 residues in the CDR3. As DNA, the CDR3 is TGTGCCAGCAGTTTTCGTACTAGCGGGAGCTATGAGCAGTTCTTC. It is translated as CASSFRTSGSYEQFF.

This clone has only a few counts. The chain links TRBV5-1 to TRBJ1-1, with a tentative D call TRBD1 (5 bases). Trimming stripped 0 bases from V and 4 bases from J, with 13 bases between. This CDR3 contains 15 residues. In germline, CDR1 is SGHRS, CDR2 YFSETQ. CDR3: CASSLVPQGGTEAFF. DNA for the CDR3: TGCGCCAGCAGCTTGGTCCCGCAGGGAGGCACTGAAGCTTTCTTT.

The chain joins TRBV14 to TRBJ2-7, with no clear D. The CDR3 consists of 14 residues. Deletions cut 5 bases from V and 7 bases from J, with 18 bases between. Germline CDR1 SGHDN, CDR2 FVKESK. CDR3 sequence (DNA): TGTGCCAGCAGCGCCCAGAAAAGATCCGGGGAGCAGTACTTC. Its protein is CASSAQKRSGEQYF.

This sequence joins TRBV5-6 and TRBJ2-7; TRBD2 aligns across 7 bases. CDR1 is SGHDT and CDR2 is YYEEEE in the germline V gene. This CDR3 has 12 residues. V dropped 7 bases and J dropped 3; count of bases not matched to a gene: 4. CDR3 region: CASGASGYEQYF. The CDR3 DNA reads as TGTGCCAGCGGAGCTAGCGGCTACGAGCAGTACTTC.

V is TRBV5-1 and J is TRBJ2-3; 9 bases line up with TRBD2. CDR1 and CDR2 from the germline V gene are SGHRS and YFSETQ. J lost 4 bases, V lost 4 bases, and 4 bases had no gene match. The CDR3 is 14 residues long. CDR3 nucleotides: TGCGCCAGCAGCAACAGACTAGCGGCAGATACGCAGTATTTT. Amino acid sequence: CASSNRLAADTQYF.

This rearrangement joins TRBV11-2 to TRBJ2-7, with a tentative D call TRBD1 (5 bases). Trimming removed 3 bases at V and 4 bases at J, with 10 bases between. The CDR3 is made up of 13 amino acids. Germline assignment: CDR1 SGHAT and CDR2 FQNNGV. CDR3 in DNA: TGTGCCAGCAGCTTGACAGTGAATTACGAGCAGTACTTC. Protein product: CASSLTVNYEQYF.

The chain joins TRBV4-2 to TRBJ1-1; D not resolved. The CDR3 covers 15 residues. Trimming took 0 bases from V and 1 from J, leaving 9 bases between them. CDR1 and CDR2 (germline): LGHNA, YNFKEQ. CDR3 protein: CASSQDPSPNTEAFF. CDR3 in DNA: TGTGCCAGCAGCCAAGATCCAAGCCCGAACACTGAAGCTTTCTTT.

This clone has a handful of counts. The chain employs TRBV19 and TRBJ1-6; a weak D match, TRBD1 (5 bases). This CDR3 has 14 residues. The germline V and J ends were trimmed by 7 bases and 6 bases, with 13 bases remaining between them. Germline loops: CDR1 LNHDA, CDR2 SQIVND (reference sequence). CDR3 region: CASKQGSTNSPLHF. Written as DNA, the CDR3 is TGTGCCAGTAAGCAGGGCAGTACTAATTCACCCCTCCACTTT.

V usage is TRBV12-2 and J usage is TRBJ1-1; the table's D gene call, TRBD1, was not cross checked with the DNA. TRBV12-2 is listed as a pseudogene. This CDR3 comprises 15 residues. This CDR3 reads CASRLALRLNTEAFF. CDR3 bases: TGTGCAAGTCGCTTAGCGCTCAGGCTGAACACTGAAGCTTTCTTT.

V usage is TRBV5-6 and J usage is TRBJ2-1, with 11 nucleotides matching TRBD2. The CDR3 runs 17 residues. Germline V gene lookup returns CDR1 SGHDT and CDR2 YYEEEE. Trimming at V came to 0 bases and at J to 3 bases, leaving 5 bases not matched to a gene. CDR3 protein: CASSLGGTSGYYNEQFF. CDR3 DNA: TGTGCCAGCAGCTTGGGGGGGACTAGCGGATACTACAATGAGCAGTTCTTC.

This clone was detected only a few times. CDR3 sequence: CASRADSSRTEAFF. For the CDR3, the DNA is TGTGCCAGCAGGGCGGACAGTTCGAGGACTGAAGCTTTCTTT. The chain is built from TRBV2 and TRBJ1-1, with a possible D match to TRBD1 (6 bases). The CDR3 covers 14 residues. V lost 6 bases and J 5 bases, leaving 16 bases between the germline ends. CDR1 SNHLY and CDR2 FYNNEI come from the germline V gene.

The rearrangement links TRBV9 to TRBJ2-1; 14 nucleotides line up with TRBD2. V gave up 7 bases and J gave up 7 bases; unmatched junction bases: 7. CDR3 length: 15 amino acids. The germline V gene encodes CDR1 SGDLS and CDR2 YYNGEE. The CDR3 nucleotides are TGTGCCAGCGGGGAGGGACTAGCGGGAGTTAATGAGCAGTTCTTC. As protein: CASGEGLAGVNEQFF.

The rearrangement joins TRBV5-8 to TRBJ1-1; D not resolved. CDR3 length: 13 amino acids. Trimming cost V 0 bases and J 5 bases, with 8 bases left between them. Germline V gene sequence: CDR1 SGHTS, CDR2 YDEGEE. CDR3 DNA sequence: TGTGCCAGCAGCTTGGGGGGAGGGACTGAAGCTTTCTTT. It codes for CASSLGGGTEAFF.

Only one count was recorded for this clone. The chain couples TRBV6-5 to TRBJ1-2; D remains ambiguous. Germline V lookup: CDR1 MNHEY, CDR2 SVGAGI. V shed 2 bases and J shed 1 base, with 11 bases lying between them. This CDR3 is built from 15 residues. CDR3 residues: CASSYGPDNNYGYTF. For the CDR3, the DNA is TGTGCCAGCAGTTACGGGCCCGATAATAACTATGGCTACACCTTC.

J is TRBJ2-1 and V is TRBV7-3; 11 bases fit TRBD1. The length of the CDR3 is 15 residues. Germline values: CDR1 SGHTA, CDR2 FQGTGA. V was clipped by 5 bases and J by 7 bases; unmatched bases: 7. The CDR3 protein is CASSVGTGGLNEQFF. CDR3 nucleotides: TGTGCCAGCAGCGTCGGGACAGGGGGGTTGAATGAGCAGTTCTTC.

The chain couples TRBV30 to TRBJ2-3, with D perhaps matching TRBD2 (5 bases). Germline CDR1 and CDR2: GTSNPN and SVGIG (reference sequence). The CDR3 is 14 amino acids. Trimming removed 4 bases at V and 6 bases at J, with 17 bases between. This CDR3 is CAWNDLRPGDTQYF. CDR3 bases: TGTGCCTGGAACGATCTTCGGCCGGGGGATACGCAGTATTTT.

The CDR3 sequence: CASSRGQGSNQPQHF. For the CDR3, the DNA is TGTGCCAGTAGTCGGGGACAGGGTAGCAATCAGCCCCAGCATTTT. V gene TRBV19 combines with J gene TRBJ1-5, with 9 bases fitting TRBD1. With V trimmed by 5 bases and J by 0 bases, 2 bases remained unmatched. Germline loops: CDR1 LNHDA, CDR2 SQIVND (reference sequence). The CDR3 covers 15 residues.

This chain joins TRBV7-2 and TRBJ2-5; a weak D match, TRBD1 (6 bases). From germline, CDR1 is SGHTA and CDR2 FQGNSA. V was clipped by 5 bases and J by 2 bases, with 12 bases between them. The CDR3 length is 14 residues. CDR3 in DNA: TGTGCCAGCAGCCGAGGGACATATCAAGAGACCCAGTACTTC. This gives the protein CASSRGTYQETQYF.

The sample holds one count of this clone. The chain has TRBV19 and TRBJ2-4; 8 nucleotides match TRBD2. The junction had 10 bases not matched to a gene; V was cut back by 0 bases and J by 0 bases. Germline CDR1 reads LNHDA; CDR2 reads SQIVND (reference sequence). The CDR3 has 19 residues. In DNA, the CDR3 is TGTGCCAGTAGTATAGAACTAGCGGAAACCCTGCTAGCCAAAAACATTCAGTACTTC. It specifies CASSIELAETLLAKNIQYF.

This clone was seen more than once but under ten times. The CDR3 DNA sequence: TGTGCCAGTAGTGGGACAGCCCAAGAGACCCAGTACTTC. Translation gives CASSGTAQETQYF. V gene TRBV19 combines with J gene TRBJ2-5, with 7 bases lining up with TRBD1. Unmatched junction bases numbered 1, after V lost 5 bases and J lost 1 base. The CDR3 sequence is 13 residues long. The germline V gene has CDR1 LNHDA and CDR2 SQIVND (reference sequence).

This chain links TRBV12-5 with TRBJ2-3; 7 bases are shared with TRBD2. CDR3 length: 16 residues. CDR1 LGHNT and CDR2 FRNRAP come from the germline V gene. With V trimmed by 0 bases and J by 2 bases, 5 bases remained unmatched. The CDR3 sequence: CASGLVIGGTTDTQYF. For the CDR3, the DNA is TGTGCTAGTGGTTTGGTAATCGGGGGGACCACAGATACGCAGTATTTT.